This T cell receptor (beta chain) is from a study of T cell responses to AZD1222 COVID-19 vaccine. CDR3 length equals 15 residues. Germline CDR1 is LGHNA and CDR2 is YNFKEQ. V was pared by 5 bases and J by 4 bases, with 11 bases of the junction left unmatched. Findings and limits, study-wide: Spike-specific TCR breadth and depth went up after people got two AZD1222 doses. In all cases, repertoires were sampled only after the peak T cell response.

Concerning this clone itself: Its antigen is not identified.

TCRdb keeps only in-frame clones here, not all; method: immunoSEQ multiplex PCR. The table lists some 95,000 clones, about nine tenths of them singletons. The gene calls are TRBV4-2 and TRBJ2-7, with TRBD1 matching over 7 bases. This clonotype was sampled from an adult in good health. Sequences were derived from peripheral blood, sampled on day 0 of MenACWY control vaccination. The CDR3 DNA is TGTGCCAGCAGCTCAAACGAGGGGGCCAGTTACGAGCAGTACTTC. Its translation is CASSSNEGASYEQYF.